The T cell receptor (beta chain) described here comes from a study of response to subunit inactivated influenza vaccine. Study results and caveats: Seasonal influenza vaccination, on each occasion, was suggested by the authors to recruit few new T cells.

TCRdb reanalysed the RT-PCR reads using MiXCR and keeps one entry per CDR3 protein. The table shows fewer than 600,000 distinct CDR3 sequences, with approximately 7.2% occurring only once. This CDR3 has 14 amino acids. Germline CDR1 is DFQATT and CDR2 is SNEGSKA (reference sequence). V lost 5 bases and J 2 bases, leaving 16 bases between the germline ends. In the case of this clonotype: Its specificity is unknown.

The TCR sequence derives from a man aged 50 to 75 who received an inactivated influenza vaccine. The chain combines TRBV20-1 with TRBJ2-7; D might be TRBD2 (5 bases). This specimen consisted of PBMCs from blood, obtained roughly 24 months after vaccination. For the CDR3, the DNA is TGCAGTGCTCCCGAGGTAGCCGGGACCTACGAGCAGTACTTC. Translated: CSAPEVAGTYEQYF.